The rows below give T cell receptor beta chains drawn from one sample of a study of cytomegalovirus exposure and HLA in healthy donors. This table comes from immunoSEQ multiplex PCR, and its TCRdb copy is limited to in-frame clones, with some not included. The sample lists 150,000 to 200,000 clones, 82% occurring once. The sample was PBMCs. Receptors originate from a girl aged 2-10 years in good health and CMV-seropositive. Each CDR3 is given with its conserved first and last residue. A D gene is named only where the DNA matches it firmly. Clone size is stated in some rows and not others, as once, few, many or a class when expanded.

CDR3 protein | CDR3 DNA | J gene | D gene | V gene | clone size
CSVRPGQAYEQYF | TGCAGCGTCCGACCGGGACAGGCCTACGAGCAGTACTTC | TRBJ2-7 | TRBD1 | TRBV29-1 | .
CASSLHGSHETQYF | TGTGCCAGCAGTTTACACGGGAGCCACGAGACCCAGTACTTC | TRBJ2-5 | . | TRBV28 | .
CASSDQQGVRDDTEAFF | TGCGCCAGCAGTGACCAACAGGGGGTTAGAGACGACACTGAAGCTTTCTTT | TRBJ1-1 | TRBD1 | TRBV10-2 | .
CASSLINTGPNYGYTF | TGTGCCAGCAGCTTAATAAATACAGGGCCTAACTATGGCTACACCTTC | TRBJ1-2 | . | TRBV7-9 | once
CASSLAVGASYGYTF | TGCGCCAGCAGCTTGGCCGTGGGCGCCAGCTATGGCTACACCTTC | TRBJ1-2 | . | TRBV5-1 | .
CAWSSGTANTGELFF | TGTGCCTGGAGTTCGGGGACAGCGAACACCGGGGAGCTGTTTTTT | TRBJ2-2 | TRBD1 | TRBV30 | .
CASSNTESTEAFF | TGTGCCAGCAGTAACACAGAGAGCACTGAAGCTTTCTTT | TRBJ1-1 | . | TRBV6-6 | .
CASSLRQAFNEKLFF | TGTGCCAGCAGTTTACGACAGGCTTTTAATGAAAAACTGTTTTTT | TRBJ1-4 | . | TRBV28 | .
CASSLSGREPETQYF | TGCGCCAGCAGCCTTAGCGGGAGAGAACCAGAGACCCAGTACTTC | TRBJ2-5 | TRBD2 | TRBV5-1 | .
CASSQGLQGWGNTEAFF | TGTGCCAGCAGCCAAGGACTACAGGGTTGGGGGAACACTGAAGCTTTCTTT | TRBJ1-1 | . | TRBV14 | .
CSVARDEKLFF | TGCAGCGTTGCCCGTGATGAAAAACTGTTTTTT | TRBJ1-4 | . | TRBV29-1 | once
CASSLADGPGAVSYEQYF | TGTGCCAGCAGCCTAGCTGACGGACCAGGAGCGGTCTCCTACGAGCAGTACTTC | TRBJ2-7 | . | TRBV11-2 | .
CSVEDRDYGYTF | TGCAGCGTTGAGGACAGGGACTATGGCTACACCTTC | TRBJ1-2 | TRBD1 | TRBV29-1 | .
CASSQGGTGLYNEQFF | TGCGCCAGCAGCCAAGGAGGGACAGGCCTTTACAATGAGCAGTTCTTC | TRBJ2-1 | TRBD1 | TRBV4-1 | .
CATISGQGRSTGEKLFF | TGTGCCACCATTTCGGGACAGGGAAGGTCAACAGGTGAAAAACTGTTTTTT | TRBJ1-4 | TRBD1 | TRBV19 | .
CASSLAATYEQYF | TGTGCCAGCAGCTTAGCTGCTACCTACGAGCAGTACTTC | TRBJ2-7 | . | TRBV7-2 | .
CASSEALGGGRLEAFF | TGTGCCAGCAGTGAAGCGTTGGGAGGGGGGCGTCTTGAAGCTTTCTTT | TRBJ1-1 | . | TRBV6-1 | .
CASSEALGDRAFF | TGTGCCAGCAGTGAAGCGCTAGGGGACAGAGCTTTCTTT | TRBJ1-1 | TRBD1 | TRBV2 | .
CASRPTGGRGGIQYF | TGTGCCAGCAGGCCGACTGGAGGTAGAGGGGGCATTCAGTACTTC | TRBJ2-4 | . | TRBV28 | .
CSVDGQGTTEAFF | TGCAGCGTTGACGGACAGGGGACCACTGAAGCTTTCTTT | TRBJ1-1 | TRBD1 | TRBV29-1 | .
CSVRWGDVLGDTQYF | TGCAGCGTTCGTTGGGGCGACGTCCTGGGAGATACGCAGTATTTT | TRBJ2-3 | . | TRBV29-1 | .
CASSSQGGDTGELFF | TGTGCCAGCTCCTCACAGGGGGGGGACACCGGGGAGCTGTTTTTT | TRBJ2-2 | . | TRBV2 | .
CSSSLIEGAEYF | TGTTCCAGCAGCTTGATTGAGGGGGCCGAGTACTTC | TRBJ2-7 | TRBD1 | TRBV7-9 | .
CAWREGARRAFF | TGTGCCTGGAGGGAGGGGGCGAGGCGAGCTTTCTTT | TRBJ1-1 | TRBD1 | TRBV30 | .
CASSLAQRLAGSYNEQFF | TGTGCCAGCAGCTTAGCGCAAAGGCTAGCGGGATCCTACAATGAGCAGTTCTTC | TRBJ2-1 | TRBD2 | TRBV7-9 | .
CASSQFGPGGEMDTQYF | . | TRBJ2-3 | . | TRBV23-1 | .
CASSGRSGGNQPQHF | TGTGCCAGCAGTGGAAGGTCGGGGGGCAATCAGCCCCAGCATTTT | TRBJ1-5 | . | TRBV2 | .
CASSYRNQPQHF | TGTGCCAGCAGTTACAGGAATCAGCCCCAGCATTTT | TRBJ1-5 | . | TRBV27 | .
CASSPTYRSAFNTGELFF | TGTGCCAGCAGTCCCACTTACCGTTCCGCATTTAACACCGGGGAGCTGTTTTTT | TRBJ2-2 | . | TRBV27 | .
CASSPTGGREETQYF | TGTGCCAGCAGCCCCACAGGGGGGAGAGAAGAGACCCAGTACTTC | TRBJ2-5 | TRBD1 | TRBV9 | .
CASNAGGFNQPQHF | TGCGCCAGCAACGCAGGAGGGTTCAATCAGCCCCAGCATTTT | TRBJ1-5 | . | TRBV10-2 | .
CAWSRERGGSGNTIYF | TGTGCCTGGAGTCGTGAAAGGGGGGGGTCTGGAAACACCATATATTTT | TRBJ1-3 | . | TRBV30 | .
CASSLLRTGGKNTEAFF | TGTGCCAGCAGTTTACTCCGGACAGGGGGCAAGAACACTGAAGCTTTCTTT | TRBJ1-1 | TRBD1 | TRBV27 | few
CASSRQPGGSYGYTF | TGTGCCAGCAGTCGGCAACCCGGGGGATCCTATGGCTACACCTTC | TRBJ1-2 | . | TRBV7-2 | .
CASSGTGGEQYF | TGTGCCAGCAGCGGGACAGGAGGCGAGCAGTACTTC | TRBJ2-7 | TRBD1 | TRBV2 | .
CASSLIRTGEDEQYF | TGTGCCAGCAGCCTTATCCGGACAGGGGAAGACGAGCAGTACTTC | TRBJ2-7 | TRBD1 | TRBV5-6 | .
CSVGTGRETQYF | TGCAGCGTTGGGACAGGGAGGGAGACCCAGTACTTC | TRBJ2-5 | TRBD1 | TRBV29-1 | .
CATSRPEGLGANVLTF | TGTGCCACCAGCAGACCGGAGGGGCTTGGGGCCAACGTCCTGACTTTC | TRBJ2-6 | . | TRBV15 | .
CASSLAKGQGAGNTEAFF | TGCGCCAGCAGCTTGGCCAAGGGACAGGGGGCAGGTAACACTGAAGCTTTCTTT | TRBJ1-1 | TRBD1 | TRBV5-1 | .
CATSRSRDRGRTNEKLFF | TGTGCCACCAGCAGAAGCCGGGACAGGGGACGGACTAATGAAAAACTGTTTTTT | TRBJ1-4 | TRBD1 | TRBV15 | .
CASSPDRDEKLFF | TGTGCCAGCAGCCCCGACAGGGATGAAAAACTGTTTTTT | TRBJ1-4 | TRBD1 | TRBV7-9 | .
CASSSPSDRGFEQYF | TGCGCCAGCAGTTCCCCATCGGACAGGGGGTTCGAGCAGTACTTC | TRBJ2-7 | TRBD1 | TRBV5-1 | .